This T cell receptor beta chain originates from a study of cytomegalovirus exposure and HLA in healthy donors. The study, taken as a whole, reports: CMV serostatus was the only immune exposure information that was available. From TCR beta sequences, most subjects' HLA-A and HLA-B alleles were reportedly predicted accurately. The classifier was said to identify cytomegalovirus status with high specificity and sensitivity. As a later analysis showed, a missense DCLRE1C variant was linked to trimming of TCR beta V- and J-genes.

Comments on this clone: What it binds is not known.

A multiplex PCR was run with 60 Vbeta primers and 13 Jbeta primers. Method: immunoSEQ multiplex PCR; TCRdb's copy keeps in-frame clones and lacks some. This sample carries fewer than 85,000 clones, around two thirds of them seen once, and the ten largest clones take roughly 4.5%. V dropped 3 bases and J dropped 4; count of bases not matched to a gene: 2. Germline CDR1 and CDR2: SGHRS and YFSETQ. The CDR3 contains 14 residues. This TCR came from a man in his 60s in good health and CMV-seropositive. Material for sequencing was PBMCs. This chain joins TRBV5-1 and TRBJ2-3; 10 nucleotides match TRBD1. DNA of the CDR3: TGCGCCAGCAGCTCGACAGGGGGCCCAGATACGCAGTATTTT. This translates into CASSSTGGPDTQYF.